This TCR beta chain was identified in a study of CD8 T cells in Susac syndrome (dated by TCRdb to 2018 to 2020). With respect to the entire study: The study used repertoire sequencing to test whether antigen drove CD8+ T cell activation and differentiation in Susac syndrome. Clonality of the CD8+ T cell repertoire was compared between eleven to twelve healthy donors, roughly 14 Susac syndrome patients and around 16 multiple sclerosis patients. Broader findings and caveats from the paper: The study acknowledged that relatively few individuals were included in the TCR sequencing and HLA analysis.

RNA was extracted using the RNeasy kit, and roughly 0.5 to 1 microgram was reverse transcribed with random hexamers. The immunoSEQ multiplex PCR assay, covering 54 Vbeta and 13 Jbeta segments, was used to amplify TCR beta CDR3 regions. PCR amplification bias was corrected using a synthetic template baseline for primer optimization and computational correction. The paper's data handling went like this. Reads were assigned to V, D and J genes according to IMGT and analyzed in immunoSEQ Analyzer, with only productive sequences retained. Clonality was computed as one minus Shannon entropy normalized by log2 of the number of productive unique sequences. For each patient and control, public and private clones were evaluated among the 100 most prevalent clones. Clones were defined as Susac-specific when absent from the healthy and MS cohorts, from approximately 1,100 published viral clones and from other ImmuneACCESS disease sequences. TCRdb trimmed the raw reads at Q25, called clones with MiXCR and kept productive beta chains. Rows merge per CDR3 protein into single entries with the most common DNA and genes. TCRdb's processing, not the authors' own work, is the source of the V and J calls. Across this sample there are about 280,000 distinct CDR3 sequences, with about 85% seen only once. The ten largest account for 0.11% of the sample.

Of note for this clonotype: Its cognate antigen has yet to be identified. Base quality data are lacking; no much larger clone is found one base away.

In the germline V gene (reference sequence), CDR1 corresponds to SEHNR and CDR2 to FQNEAQ. V is cut back by 2 bases and J by 1 base, with 13 bases in the junction unmatched. The CDR3 starts with the cysteine, ends with the phenylalanine, and has 19 residues. Just CDR3 DNA is preserved here, 57 bases in frame from base 1. Peripheral blood CD8+ and CD4+ T cells from healthy donors, Susac syndrome patients and multiple sclerosis patients were profiled using high-throughput TCR beta sequencing. The multiple sclerosis controls were treatment-naive patients who had stable or active relapsing-remitting disease and met the revised McDonald criteria. Bulk CD8+ and CD4+ T cells were purified by magnetic negative isolation, whereas CD8+ TEMRA cells were enriched by FACS. Blood was drawn into EDTA tubes, processed within 24 hours, and PBMCs were isolated by density gradient centrifugation. PBMCs intended for TCR sequencing were cryopreserved in liquid nitrogen and thawed later in a water bath at 37 degrees C. Purity of sorted or isolated CD4+, CD8+ and CD8+ TEMRA cells was at least 90%.

In this chain, TRBV7-9 is recombined with TRBJ2-1; 8 nucleotides in the junction match TRBD1. Sequenced material: CD8+ T cells from PBMCs. The TCR comes from a human donor with multiple sclerosis. The nucleotide sequence reads TGTGCCAGCAGCTTAATAGGGAGACAGGGGTGGGGGTCCTACAATGAGCAGTTCTTC. Its protein reads: CASSLIGRQGWGSYNEQFF.